Included here is one T cell receptor beta chain sequence, with context. Its antigen remains unknown. The sample originates from a study of T cell responses to AZD1222 COVID-19 vaccine. Study at large: Pooled in the analysis were second doses at about 4 or about 12 weeks. Overall study results and limits: Of the AZD1222 recipients, only five to seven were seropositive at baseline. The donors showed a predominance of white British ancestry and of females, with possible underestimation of clonal diversity. CD4 TCRs linked to vaccination spanned spike, dominating at 160-218 and 743-854.

The CDR3 consists of 16 residues. Germline V gene data show CDR1 as MNHEY and CDR2 as SMNVEV (reference sequence). With V trimmed by 0 bases and J by 1 base, 3 bases remained unmatched. The table came from immunoSEQ multiplex PCR; TCRdb's copy has only in-frame clones and leaves some out. Among 150,000 or so clones, over 90% were seen once, and the ten largest hold over 4%. The sample was peripheral blood, taken on day 0 of AZD1222 vaccination. The rearrangement joins TRBV27 to TRBJ1-1; TRBD1 aligns across 9 bases. This receptor was obtained from an adult in good health. CDR3 region: CASSLSRDRANTEAFF. CDR3 bases: TGTGCCAGCAGTTTATCTCGGGACAGGGCGAACACTGAAGCTTTCTTT.